One T cell receptor beta chain is described in this entry. These data belong to a study of OX40 agonist ivuxolimab in advanced cancers. On the study more broadly: From about 23 to 85 years was the age range, with a mean of roughly 64 years, and 70% to 85% were male.

Measured with immunoSEQ multiplex PCR; TCRdb has only the in-frame clones, and not every one. This repertoire shows tens of thousands of clones, around 94% found once; its top ten account for over 20%. This clonotype was obtained from an adult with an advanced solid tumor such as melanoma, head and neck, liver or kidney cancer. Sequenced here: CD4+ or CD8+ T cells sorted from blood, sampled in a trial of the OX40 agonist ivuxolimab.

The CDR3 nucleotides read TGTGCCAGCAGCTGGACAGTAGGAAAGTCCGACAATGAGCAGTTCTTC. Amino acid sequence: CASSWTVGKSDNEQFF. This chain joins TRBV5-6 and TRBJ2-1; TRBD1 might be the D (6 bases). The CDR3 runs to 16 residues. Trimming shortened V by 3 bases and J by 5 bases, and 18 bases separated the two germline ends. In germline, CDR1 is SGHDT, CDR2 YYEEEE. Drawing the rest from reference TRBV5-6 and TRBJ2-1, the complete variable domain is DAGVTQSPTHLIKTRGQQVTLRCSPKSGHDTVSWYQQALGQGPQFIFQYYEEEERQRGNFPDRFSGHQFPNYSSELNVNALLLGDSALYLCASSWTVGKSDNEQFFGPGTRLTVL.